These 12 T cell receptor beta chains share one sample of origin, sequenced in a study of OX40 agonist ivuxolimab in advanced cancers. Measured with immunoSEQ multiplex PCR; TCRdb has only the in-frame clones, and not every one. The repertoire holds about 89,000 clones, about 88% seen once, with approximately 0.26% in the top ten. The specimen was CD4+ or CD8+ T cells sorted from blood, collected in a trial of the OX40 agonist ivuxolimab. Receptors were obtained from an adult with an advanced solid tumor such as melanoma, head and neck, liver or kidney cancer.

This chain joins TRBV21-1 and TRBJ2-3; TRBD1 is taken as the D call from the table, unchecked against the DNA. TRBV21-1 is marked as a pseudogene. The CDR3 length is 16 residues. The CDR3, as DNA: TGTGCCAGCAGCAAAAGGTCAGGGAAACTCACAGATACGCAGTATTTT. Translation gives CASSKRSGKLTDTQYF.

This chain uses TRBV16 with TRBJ2-1; 13 bases line up with TRBD2. V trimming: 5 bases; J trimming: 7 bases; junction bases outside the gene matches: 11. The CDR3 has 17 amino acids. CDR1 is KGHSY and CDR2 is FQNENV in the germline V gene. DNA for the CDR3: TGTGCCAGCAGCAGAAAAGGACTAGCGGGGGATCTAAATGAGCAGTTCTTC. Translating gives CASSRKGLAGDLNEQFF.

This clone has a single count. The chain recombines TRBV7-8 with TRBJ1-6; D is perhaps TRBD1 (5 bases). Germline lookup yields CDR1 SGHVS and CDR2 FQNEAQ. CDR3 length equals 17 residues. Trimming removed 5 bases from V and 10 bases from J, with 24 bases in between. The CDR3 nucleotides read TGTGCCAGCAGCCCCCGGGGAAACCCAGGGCCTCAGTCACCCCTCCACTTT. This sequence encodes CASSPRGNPGPQSPLHF. The full variable domain, its missing parts supplied by reference TRBV7-8 and TRBJ1-6, is GAGVSQSPRYKVAKRGQDVALRCDPISGHVSLFWYQQALGQGPEFLTYFQNEAQLDKSGLPSDRFFAERPEGSVSTLKIQRTQQEDSAVYLCASSPRGNPGPQSPLHFGNGTRLTVT.

This clone was picked up a small number of times. This sequence joins TRBV5-1 and TRBJ2-2; tentative D call: TRBD1 (5 bases). The CDR3 sequence is 15 residues long. Trimming took off 2 bases at V and 4 bases at J, with 12 bases between the two ends. In germline, CDR1 is SGHRS, CDR2 YFSETQ. The CDR3 DNA follows: TGCGCCAGCAGCTTAAAAGGGGCAGGCACCGGGGAGCTGTTTTTT. This gives the protein CASSLKGAGTGELFF.

The chain employs TRBV10-3 and TRBJ2-1; D gene unclear. The CDR3 sequence is 14 residues long. CDR1 and CDR2 from the germline V gene are ENHRY and SYGVKD. Trimming took 8 bases from V and 0 from J, leaving 11 bases between them. DNA of the CDR3: TGTGCCATCTCGACTCGAGACTCCTACAATGAGCAGTTCTTC. It codes for CAISTRDSYNEQFF.

V usage is TRBV4-3 and J usage is TRBJ1-4, with D unclear. The CDR3 is 15 residues long. The V end lost 0 bases, the J end lost 5 bases, and 10 bases lay between the germline ends. CDR1 and CDR2 from the germline V gene are LGHNA and YSLEER. In nucleotides, the CDR3 is TGCGCCAGCAGCCAAGATCGGGCCCAAAATGAAAAACTGTTTTTT. Translated: CASSQDRAQNEKLFF.

This sequence joins TRBV5-1 and TRBJ2-3; 7 bases fit TRBD1. V dropped 0 bases and J dropped 0; count of bases not matched to a gene: 4. There are 16 residues in the CDR3. Germline CDR1 is SGHRS and CDR2 is YFSETQ. The CDR3 DNA is TGCGCCAGCAGCTTGGGAGGGACAGATAGCACAGATACGCAGTATTTT. Its translation is CASSLGGTDSTDTQYF. Full variable domain (missing parts from reference TRBV5-1 and TRBJ2-3): KAGVTQTPRYLIKTRGQQVTLSCSPISGHRSVSWYQQTPGQGLQFLFEYFSETQRNKGNFPGRFSGRQFSNSRSEMNVSTLELGDSALYLCASSLGGTDSTDTQYFGPGTRLTVL.

J is TRBJ2-1 and V is TRBV5-4, with 7 bases lining up with TRBD1. The CDR3 has 14 residues. Germline V gene sequence: CDR1 SGHNT, CDR2 YYREEE (reference sequence). J lost 5 bases, V lost 0 bases, and 2 bases had no gene match. The CDR3 sequence is CASSLGQGDNEQFF. CDR3 DNA: TGTGCCAGCAGCTTGGGGCAGGGGGACAATGAGCAGTTCTTC.

This chain connects TRBV10-1 to TRBJ2-5; the D gene is possibly TRBD2 (5 bases). V gave up 8 bases and J gave up 1 base, with 11 bases separating them. CDR3 length: 13 residues. Germline assignment: CDR1 WNHNN and CDR2 SYGVQD (reference sequence). The CDR3 sequence: CASQRGIQETQYF. As DNA, the CDR3 is TGCGCCAGCCAGCGAGGGATCCAAGAGACCCAGTACTTC.

V and J are TRBV7-8 and TRBJ2-3, with D possibly TRBD2 on 6 matching bases. V was shortened by 2 bases and J by 2 bases, with 11 bases between the two germline ends. In germline, CDR1 is SGHVS, CDR2 FQNEAQ. The CDR3 has 15 residues. CDR3 nucleotide sequence: TGTGCCAGCAGCTTATCGGGGGTCGACACAGATACGCAGTATTTT. It encodes CASSLSGVDTDTQYF. The variable domain in full, completed from reference TRBV7-8 and TRBJ2-3, reads GAGVSQSPRYKVAKRGQDVALRCDPISGHVSLFWYQQALGQGPEFLTYFQNEAQLDKSGLPSDRFFAERPEGSVSTLKIQRTQQEDSAVYLCASSLSGVDTDTQYFGPGTRLTVL.

DNA of the CDR3: TGTGCCAGTAATGGGTGGGAAAGCACTGAAGCTTTCTTT. Its protein is CASNGWESTEAFF. This chain uses TRBV19 with TRBJ1-1, with D hard to call. The germline V gene has CDR1 LNHDA and CDR2 SQIVND (reference sequence). V shed 7 bases and J shed 4 bases, with 13 bases lying between them. CDR3 size: 13 residues.

This clone has a single count. This rearrangement joins TRBV6-1 to TRBJ1-1; TRBD1 agrees at 7 bases. Germline CDR1 reads MNHNS; CDR2 reads SASEGT. Trimming at V came to 2 bases and at J to 0 bases, leaving 6 bases not matched to a gene. The length of the CDR3 is 16 residues. The CDR3 is CASSERTGAMNTEAFF. DNA for the CDR3: TGTGCCAGCAGTGAAAGGACAGGAGCTATGAACACTGAAGCTTTCTTT.